This T cell receptor beta chain derives from a study of shared clonotypes between healthy human individuals. Regarding this clone: Antigen unknown.

Germline CDR1 is SGHAT and CDR2 is FQNNGV. The V gene end was trimmed by 5 bases and the J gene end by 4 bases; junction bases not matched to a gene: 9. The CDR3 consists of 16 residues. The study drew all its donors from Caucasian adults living in Nashville, Tennessee. Study-level results: Sequencing depth was expected to influence donor clonotype sharing. Memory subsets generally showed smaller estimated richness than naive subsets did.

The table came from immunoSEQ multiplex PCR; TCRdb's copy has only in-frame clones and leaves some out. The sample holds 800,000 to 1,200,000 clones, around 78% seen once. The clonotype originates from a man younger than 30 in good health. Some clones in this sample may be carry-over from other donors' samples. The specimen was memory CD4+ T cells from PBMCs. Stated subset: CD45RA-negative fraction. The chain has TRBV11-2 and TRBJ2-3; 10 nucleotides line up with TRBD1. CDR3 nucleotide sequence: TGTGCCAGCAGCCCCCGAGGGGACAGGGGCCCAGATACGCAGTATTTT. The encoded protein is CASSPRGDRGPDTQYF.